Only a few counts were recorded for the clone carrying this T cell receptor (beta chain). One end of the junction fails to match germline, which may point to a read error. TCR beta CDR3 sequences were amplified from RNA transcripts. When the TCR CDR3 underwent first-round RT-PCR, the HTBI primer set was used. TCRdb analysed the multiplex PCR reads with MiXCR anew, one entry per CDR3 protein. The sample lists more than 550,000 distinct CDR3 sequences, 18% seen once, with approximately 16% in the top ten. Germline values: CDR1 SGHVT, CDR2 SQSDAQ. This CDR3 region has 14 residues. The data derive from a study of T cells in Graves' hyperthyroidism and ophthalmopathy.

Sequenced sample: blood. The chain links TRBV7-4 to TRBJ1-1; no clear D gene. The source is a woman in her forties or fifties with Graves' hyperthyroidism that later progressed to Graves' ophthalmopathy. The CDR3 loop reads CASSIASQNTEAFF. The DNA of the CDR3 is TGTGCCAGCAGCATAGCGAGCCAGAACACTGAAGCTTTCTTT.